This entry describes one T cell receptor (beta chain). J was trimmed by 5 bases and V by 1 base; bases with no gene match: 13. Germline-derived CDR1 and CDR2 are SEHNR and FQNEAQ (reference sequence). CDR3 size: 17 residues. Stated time point: baseline pretreatment blood. The treatment denotes: 15 Gy SBRT to primary tumor, nephrectomy 4 weeks later. This sample stems from a study of radiation and T cells in renal cell carcinoma. Only in-frame clones appear in the TCRdb table, and some are missing; sequencing was by immunoSEQ multiplex PCR. This table holds around 160,000 clones, 88% found once. The sequences come from blood, collected from a patient whose treatment included radiotherapy and nephrectomy. J is TRBJ1-1 and V is TRBV7-9; 7 bases agree with TRBD1. The source is a woman in her 70s with renal cell carcinoma. DNA of the CDR3: TGTGCCAGCAGCTTAGGCCCCCACACAGGGGCTCGGACTGAAGCTTTCTTT. Its protein product is CASSLGPHTGARTEAFF. The variable domain in full, with the rest retrieved from reference TRBV7-9 and TRBJ1-1, is DTGVSQNPRHKITKRGQNVTFRCDPISEHNRLYWYRQTLGQGPEFLTYFQNEAQLEKSRLLSDRFSAERPKGSFSTLEIQRTEQGDSAMYLCASSLGPHTGARTEAFFGQGTRLTVV.